These 6 T cell receptor beta chains share one sample of origin, sequenced in a study of cytomegalovirus exposure and HLA in healthy donors. The PCR had 60 Vbeta and 13 Jbeta primers. TCRdb's table, derived via immunoSEQ multiplex PCR, lists solely in-frame clones and lacks some. Of over 130,000 clones listed, 75% to 85% are singletons. Sequenced material: PBMCs. All receptors derive from a woman aged 40 to 49 in good health and CMV-seropositive.

Notes on this clone: This sample includes further DNA sequences coding for the same CDR3. The rearrangement uses TRBV5-1 and TRBJ2-2; D is perhaps TRBD2 (5 bases). V dropped 0 bases and J dropped 2 bases, with 8 bases sitting between them. This CDR3 comprises 15 residues. The germline CDR1 and CDR2 sequences are SGHRS and YFSETQ. The CDR3 DNA reads as TGCGCCAGCAGCTTGGCCGGACTTAACACCGGGGAGCTGTTTTTT. It codes for CASSLAGLNTGELFF.

J is TRBJ2-5 and V is TRBV15; D possibly corresponds to TRBD1 (6 bases). CDR1 LNHNV and CDR2 YYDKDF come from the germline V gene (reference sequence). V was trimmed by 5 bases and J by 1 base, leaving 14 bases between them. The CDR3 covers 15 residues. Here the CDR3 DNA reads TGTGCCACCAGCGCTCGTTGGGGGCTCCAAGAGACCCAGTACTTC. This gives the protein CATSARWGLQETQYF. The entire variable domain, with the rest obtained from reference TRBV15 and TRBJ2-5, is as follows: DAMVIQNPRYQVTQFGKPVTLSCSQTLNHNVMYWYQQKSSQAPKLLFHYYDKDFNNEADTPDNFQSRRPNTSFCFLDIRSPGLGDTAMYLCATSARWGLQETQYFGPGTRLLVL.

The rearrangement uses TRBV27 and TRBJ2-7; TRBD1 is a possible D gene (8 bases). CDR3 length: 15 amino acids. Trimming left V 6 bases short and J 2 bases short, with 17 bases between. CDR1 and CDR2 (germline): MNHEY, SMNVEV (reference sequence). The CDR3: CASRQWTGRAYEQYF. In DNA, the CDR3 is TGTGCCAGCAGGCAATGGACAGGGAGGGCCTACGAGCAGTACTTC.

This chain links TRBV7-6 with TRBJ2-5, with TRBD2 matching 11 bases. This CDR3 spans 15 amino acids. With 5 bases clipped from V and 4 bases from J, the junction kept 6 bases outside the gene matches. Germline CDR1 SGHVS, CDR2 FNYEAQ. This chain's CDR3 is CASSRLAGKGETQYF. In DNA form, the CDR3 reads TGTGCCAGCAGCCGACTAGCGGGAAAGGGAGAGACCCAGTACTTC.

This clone has just a few counts. The chain carries TRBV11-3 and TRBJ2-1, with 11 bases identical to TRBD2. The CDR3 extends over 15 amino acids. V lost 4 bases to trimming and J lost 8 bases; unmatched junction nucleotides: 7. Germline-derived CDR1 and CDR2 are SGHNT and YENEEA. In DNA, the CDR3 is TGTGCCAGCAGCTGGACGACTAGCGGGATTTATGAGCAGTTCTTC. Translated: CASSWTTSGIYEQFF.

Notes on this clone: At one of its ends the junction is not consistent with the germline gene, which may arise from a read error. The sample holds other DNA sequences that translate to the same CDR3. CDR3 region: CASSPQGGGTDTQYF. CDR3 nucleotides: TGTGCCAGCAGTCCACAGGGGGGAGGCACGGATACGCAGTATTTT. The chain employs TRBV6-5 and TRBJ2-3; TRBD1 agrees at 8 bases. The germline gives CDR1 MNHEY, CDR2 SVGAGI. The CDR3 has 15 residues.